This T cell receptor (beta chain) was identified during a study of T cells in Graves' hyperthyroidism and ophthalmopathy. As concerns this clonotype: As yet, its antigen is unknown.

RNA transcripts yielded amplified TCR beta CDR3 regions. The TCR CDR3 was amplified in a first-round RT-PCR using the HTBI primer set. TCRdb independently ran MiXCR on the multiplex PCR reads; one entry per CDR3 protein. This table holds around 250,000 distinct CDR3 sequences, roughly 15% found once. V dropped 4 bases and J dropped 5 bases, with 7 bases sitting between them. CDR1 is SGHRS and CDR2 is YFSETQ in the germline V gene. CDR3 length: 13 residues. Overall study results and limits: Most clonotypes expanded in thyroid above 0.001 were likewise present in blood.

The chain joins TRBV5-1 to TRBJ1-6; D unclear. This clonotype was obtained from a woman in her 40s with Graves' hyperthyroidism that later progressed to Graves' ophthalmopathy. Material for sequencing was blood. CDR3 nucleotides: TGCGCCAGCAGCCGGACCAATAATTCACCCCTCCACTTT. It is translated as CASSRTNNSPLHF.